Included here is one TCR beta chain sequence, with context. Its antigen remains unidentified. This specimen comes from a study of cytomegalovirus exposure and HLA in healthy donors. Study-wide results and caveats: V- and J-gene trimming of TCR beta was linked (in a later analysis) to a missense DCLRE1C variant. The authors later found HLA-associated TCR beta chains more clonally expanded than equally common others. Many donors shared some public TCRs, even though most TCR sequences were rare.

Germline lookup yields CDR1 SGHNT and CDR2 YENEEA. Trimming stripped 4 bases from V and 6 bases from J, with 11 bases between. CDR3 length: 13 residues. The PCR was carried out with 60 Vbeta primers and 13 Jbeta primers. Authors' data handling: Later, an analysis found about 80 million unique TCR beta chains, and around 10 million of these were shared. Profiling relied on immunoSEQ multiplex PCR, and the TCRdb table lists in-frame clones only, not all of them. V and J calls and clone size are copied from that table; D and trimming were computed from the DNA. The sample includes around 100,000 clones, 76% of them seen just once.

The V and J genes are TRBV11-3 and TRBJ2-3; a possible D gene is TRBD2 (5 bases). This clonotype was obtained from a young woman in good health and CMV-seropositive. Sequencing used PBMCs. CDR3 amino acids: CASSSHGVDTQYF. As DNA, the CDR3 is TGTGCCAGCAGCTCACACGGGGTGGATACGCAGTATTTT.